Following are 16 T cell receptor beta chains from one sample sequenced in a study of CD8 T cells in Susac syndrome. RNA, at roughly 0.5 to 1 ug, was reverse transcribed with random hexamers. MiXCR, applied by TCRdb to the immunoSEQ multiplex PCR reads, yields one record per CDR3 protein. The sample holds about 150,000 distinct CDR3 sequences, 90% to 97% seen once. Sequencing input: CD4+ T cells from PBMCs. The receptors were sampled from a human donor with Susac syndrome.

DNA for the CDR3: TGCAGTGCTAGAGTTCGGGGATACACCGGGGAGCTGTTTTTT. Translation gives CSARVRGYTGELFF. This chain uses TRBV20-1 with TRBJ2-2; D is perhaps TRBD2 (5 bases). Germline V gives CDR1 DFQATT, CDR2 SNEGSKA (reference sequence). This CDR3 region has 14 residues. V shed 1 base and J shed 3 bases, with 9 bases lying between them.

The V call is TRBV6-5, the J call TRBJ2-4; TRBD2 matches at 9 bases. The CDR3 has 17 amino acids. The junction had 7 bases not matched to a gene; V was cut back by 4 bases and J by 0 bases. Germline CDR1 MNHEY, CDR2 SVGAGI. The CDR3 sequence: CASSSPASGIAKNIQYF. CDR3 in DNA: TGTGCCAGCAGTTCCCCCGCTAGCGGGATAGCCAAAAACATTCAGTACTTC.

The V gene is TRBV20-1, the J gene TRBJ1-2; the match to TRBD1 covers 7 bases. The length of the CDR3 is 12 residues. Germline values: CDR1 DFQATT, CDR2 SNEGSKA (reference sequence). V shed 6 bases, J shed 8 bases, and the junction held 9 bases outside the gene matches. CDR3 sequence (DNA): TGCAGTGCCGTGGACAGGCGCCGGGGCTACACCTTC. It encodes CSAVDRRRGYTF.

The chain couples TRBV20-1 to TRBJ2-5; D perhaps matches TRBD1 (6 bases). This CDR3 spans 13 amino acids. Germline V CDR1 and CDR2: DFQATT, SNEGSKA (reference sequence). The V end lost 2 bases, the J end lost 5 bases, and 12 bases lay between the germline ends. CDR3 amino acids: CSARPGVGETQYF. The CDR3 region has the DNA TGCAGTGCTAGACCAGGGGTGGGCGAGACCCAGTACTTC.

V usage is TRBV19 and J usage is TRBJ1-2; D call uncertain. Per germline, CDR1 LNHDA and CDR2 SQIVND (reference sequence). The V end was cut by 7 bases, the J end by 2 bases, with 20 bases between. This CDR3 has 16 residues. The CDR3 DNA reads as TGTGCCAGTACCTCCTTCTGGGAAGGGAAGAACTATGGCTACACCTTC. This codes for CASTSFWEGKNYGYTF.

This clonotype has just one count. J is TRBJ2-2 and V is TRBV6-1, with D possibly TRBD1 on 6 matching bases. V dropped 8 bases and J dropped 4 bases, with 20 bases sitting between them. The CDR3 loop spans 16 amino acids. The germline CDR1 and CDR2 sequences are MNHNS and SASEGT. The CDR3 here is CASRSTQGVGTGELFF. DNA of the CDR3: TGTGCCAGCCGGTCGACACAGGGCGTTGGCACCGGGGAGCTGTTTTTT.

The chain has TRBV7-2 and TRBJ2-5; 11 bases match TRBD2. CDR1 and CDR2 from the germline V gene are SGHTA and FQGNSA. The CDR3 runs 15 residues. With 6 bases clipped from V and 7 bases from J, the junction kept 10 bases outside the gene matches. The CDR3 DNA reads as TGTGCCAGCAGGGCTACTAGCGGGGGCGCCGCGACCCAGTACTTC. Protein product: CASRATSGGAATQYF.

V gene TRBV7-9 combines with J gene TRBJ2-1, with 11 bases matching TRBD2. Losses at the gene ends were 5 bases for V and 8 bases for J; bases not matched to a gene: 11. Looked up from germline, CDR1 is SEHNR and CDR2 is FQNEAQ (reference sequence). The CDR3 totals 16 residues. CDR3 bases: TGTGCCAGCAGCGAACGACCTAGCGGGGGGCGGCATGAGCAGTTCTTC. This translates into CASSERPSGGRHEQFF.

The CDR3 DNA is TGTGCCAGCAGCTTCGAGGGGACAAAAGAGACCCAGTACTTC. Protein: CASSFEGTKETQYF. The V and J genes are TRBV9 and TRBJ2-5, with a tentative D call TRBD1 (6 bases). Germline V gene sequence: CDR1 SGDLS, CDR2 YYNGEE. V lost 4 bases and J lost 3, with 13 bases in between. This CDR3 has 14 amino acids.

This chain links TRBV7-2 with TRBJ2-1; D is uncertain. The V gene's germline CDR1 is SGHTA and CDR2 FQGNSA. This CDR3 is 16 amino acids long. Trimming stripped 1 base from V and 7 bases from J, with 17 bases between. CDR3 DNA: TGTGCCAGCAGCTTAGTCTCGAGCGCCCCCTTTAATGAGCAGTTCTTC. This translates into CASSLVSSAPFNEQFF.

The chain employs TRBV18 and TRBJ1-2; 7 bases are a match to TRBD1. The germline gives CDR1 KGHSH, CDR2 LQKENI. V was clipped by 2 bases and J by 7 bases; unmatched bases: 10. The CDR3 totals 15 residues. CDR3: CASSPWEGASRGYTF. For the CDR3, the DNA is TGTGCCAGCTCACCATGGGAGGGGGCATCTCGTGGCTACACCTTC.

The J gene is TRBJ2-2, the V gene TRBV29-1; the match to TRBD2 covers 11 bases. In germline, CDR1 is SQVTM, CDR2 ANQGSEA. The ends lost 6 bases at V and 5 bases at J; junction bases unmatched: 2. The CDR3 totals 13 residues. Here the CDR3 DNA reads TGCAGCGTCAGGACTAGCGGGACCGGGGAGCTGTTTTTT. It encodes CSVRTSGTGELFF.

This rearrangement joins TRBV7-6 to TRBJ2-3; 11 nucleotides align to TRBD2. The V segment lost 4 bases and the J segment 2 bases; nucleotides outside the gene matches: 2. The CDR3 is 15 amino acids. Germline CDR1 and CDR2: SGHVS and FNYEAQ. CDR3 region: CASSSLAGVTDTQYF. The CDR3 nucleotides are TGTGCCAGCAGCTCACTAGCGGGGGTCACAGATACGCAGTATTTT.

The chain carries TRBV20-1 and TRBJ2-3; 9 nucleotides align to TRBD2. Germline values: CDR1 DFQATT, CDR2 SNEGSKA (reference sequence). Trimming at V came to 1 base and at J to 7 bases, leaving 9 bases not matched to a gene. The CDR3 is 15 amino acids. CDR3 DNA sequence: TGCAGTGCTAGAGTGTATTTAGCGGGGGCTTATACGCAGTATTTT. This gives the protein CSARVYLAGAYTQYF.

The chain combines TRBV4-2 with TRBJ2-3; no clear D. CDR1 is LGHNA, CDR2 YNFKEQ, per germline. The CDR3 has 14 residues. V lost 0 bases and J lost 3, with 7 bases in between. CDR3 DNA: TGTGCCAGCAGCCAAGACACGGTGACAGATACGCAGTATTTT. Its translation: CASSQDTVTDTQYF.

V gene TRBV2 combines with J gene TRBJ2-1; maybe TRBD2 (5 bases). The CDR3 extends over 13 amino acids. Looked up from germline, CDR1 is SNHLY and CDR2 is FYNNEI. V was clipped by 7 bases and J by 0 bases, with 7 bases between them. The CDR3 spells CASMRVSYNEQFF. For the CDR3, the DNA is TGTGCCAGCATGCGGGTCTCCTACAATGAGCAGTTCTTC.